The entry that follows covers one TCR beta chain sequence. Its target is unknown. This entry belongs to a study of blood T cells in healthy people across ages. Together with a sample-barcoded 5' primer, a J-beta primer mix was included in a second PCR lasting roughly 7 to 11 cycles. TCRdb fed the 5' RACE reads into MiXCR, producing one record per CDR3 protein. The table includes fewer than 700,000 distinct CDR3 sequences, 40% to 45% detected once. Study-wide results and caveats: As age increased, TCR beta diversity per million T cells fell in a roughly linear fashion.

PBMCs numbering at least 7 million were isolated per sample. With each sample, at least 5.5 micrograms of total RNA were extracted. Germline V gene sequence: CDR1 MNHEY, CDR2 SMNVEV (reference sequence). CDR3 length: 13 amino acids. Trimming cost V 5 bases and J 4 bases, with 11 bases left between them. Specimen: blood. The clonotype comes from a man at least 80 years old in good health. The chain carries TRBV27 and TRBJ1-1; unclear D gene. CDR3 nucleotides: TGTGCCAGCAGTCCGCTCACGGTCACTGAAGCTTTCTTT. Its translation: CASSPLTVTEAFF.